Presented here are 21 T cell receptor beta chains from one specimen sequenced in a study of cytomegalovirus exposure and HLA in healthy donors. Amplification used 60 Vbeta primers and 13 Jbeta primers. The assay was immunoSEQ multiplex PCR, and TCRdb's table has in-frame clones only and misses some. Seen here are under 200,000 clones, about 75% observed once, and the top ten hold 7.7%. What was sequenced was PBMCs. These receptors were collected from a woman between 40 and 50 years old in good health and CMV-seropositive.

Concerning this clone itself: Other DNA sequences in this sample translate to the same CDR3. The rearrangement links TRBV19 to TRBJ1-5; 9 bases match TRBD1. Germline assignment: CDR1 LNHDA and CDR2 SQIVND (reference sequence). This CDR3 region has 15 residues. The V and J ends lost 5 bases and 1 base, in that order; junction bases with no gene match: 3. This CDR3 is CASSAGQGSNQPQHF. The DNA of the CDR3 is TGTGCCAGTAGTGCGGGACAGGGCAGCAATCAGCCCCAGCATTTT.

CDR3: CAWSSTVINTDTQYF. In nucleotides, the CDR3 is TGTGCCTGGAGCTCGACTGTAATTAACACAGATACGCAGTATTTT. J is TRBJ2-3 and V is TRBV30; D is unclear. This CDR3 contains 15 residues. Trimming removed 3 bases from V and 2 bases from J, with 15 bases in between. From germline, CDR1 is GTSNPN and CDR2 SVGIG (reference sequence). Drawing the rest from reference TRBV30 and TRBJ2-3, the complete variable domain is SQTIHQWPATLVQPVGSPLSLECTVEGTSNPNLYWYRQAAGRGLQLLFYSVGIGQISSEVPQNLSASRPQDRQFILSSKKLLLSDSGFYLCAWSSTVINTDTQYFGPGTRLTVL.

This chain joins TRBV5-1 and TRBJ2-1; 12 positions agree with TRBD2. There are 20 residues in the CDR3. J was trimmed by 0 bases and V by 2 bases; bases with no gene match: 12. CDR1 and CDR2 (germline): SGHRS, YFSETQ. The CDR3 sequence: CASSFPLAGGHQRSYNEQFF. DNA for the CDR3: TGCGCCAGCAGCTTCCCACTAGCGGGAGGACACCAACGCTCCTACAATGAGCAGTTCTTC.

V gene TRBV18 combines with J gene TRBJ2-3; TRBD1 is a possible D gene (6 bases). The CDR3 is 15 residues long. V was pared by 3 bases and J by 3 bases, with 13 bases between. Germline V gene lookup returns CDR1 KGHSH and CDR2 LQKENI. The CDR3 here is CASSPPGQVTDTQYF. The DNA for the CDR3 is TGTGCCAGCTCACCGCCGGGACAAGTTACAGATACGCAGTATTTT.

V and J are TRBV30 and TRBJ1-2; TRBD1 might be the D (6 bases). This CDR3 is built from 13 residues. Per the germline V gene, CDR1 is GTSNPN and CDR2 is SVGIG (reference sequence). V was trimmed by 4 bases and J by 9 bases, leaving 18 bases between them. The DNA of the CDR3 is TGTGCCTGGAAAGGGGGAGGGAGTGGAAGCTACACCTTC. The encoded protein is CAWKGGGSGSYTF.

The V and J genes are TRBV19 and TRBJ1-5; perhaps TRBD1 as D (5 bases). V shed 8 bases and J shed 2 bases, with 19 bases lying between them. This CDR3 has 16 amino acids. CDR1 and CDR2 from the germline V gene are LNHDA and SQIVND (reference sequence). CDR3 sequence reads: CASLGGTGVGNQPQHF. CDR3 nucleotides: TGTGCCAGTCTCGGAGGGACTGGGGTGGGCAATCAGCCCCAGCATTTT.

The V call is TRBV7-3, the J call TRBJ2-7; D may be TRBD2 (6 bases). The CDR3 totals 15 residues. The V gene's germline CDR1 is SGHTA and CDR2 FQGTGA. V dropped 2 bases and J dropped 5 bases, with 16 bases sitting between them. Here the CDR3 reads CASSLGVGRSNEQYF. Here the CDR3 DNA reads TGTGCCAGCAGCTTAGGGGTGGGGAGGAGCAACGAGCAGTACTTC.

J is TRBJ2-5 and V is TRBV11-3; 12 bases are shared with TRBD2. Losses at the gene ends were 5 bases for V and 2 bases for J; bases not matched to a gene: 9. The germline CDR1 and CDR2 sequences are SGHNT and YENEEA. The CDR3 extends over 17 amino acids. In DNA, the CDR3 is TGTGCCAGCAGCCCATACGGGACTAGCGGGCGTCAAGAGACCCAGTACTTC. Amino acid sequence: CASSPYGTSGRQETQYF.

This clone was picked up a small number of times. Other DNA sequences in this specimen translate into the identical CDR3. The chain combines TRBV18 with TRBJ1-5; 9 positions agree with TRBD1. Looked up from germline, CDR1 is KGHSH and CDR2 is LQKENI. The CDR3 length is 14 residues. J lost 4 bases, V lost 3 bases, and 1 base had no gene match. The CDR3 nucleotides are TGTGCCAGCTCACCCGGGACAGGGAATCAGCCCCAGCATTTT. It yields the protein CASSPGTGNQPQHF.

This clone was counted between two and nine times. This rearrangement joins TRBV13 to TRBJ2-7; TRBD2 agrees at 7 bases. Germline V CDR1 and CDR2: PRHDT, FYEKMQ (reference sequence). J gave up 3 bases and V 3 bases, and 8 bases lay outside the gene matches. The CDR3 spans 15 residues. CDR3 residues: CASSFRQRTSYEQYF. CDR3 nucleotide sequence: TGTGCCAGCAGCTTTCGGCAGCGGACTAGCTACGAGCAGTACTTC.

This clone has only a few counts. CDR3 sequence: CASSPKLAGAAYEQYF. Written as DNA, the CDR3 is TGTGCCAGCAGCCCTAAACTAGCGGGAGCTGCTTACGAGCAGTACTTC. The chain links TRBV28 to TRBJ2-7; 11 bases match TRBD2. V trimming: 6 bases; J trimming: 4 bases; junction bases outside the gene matches: 11. CDR1 MDHEN and CDR2 SYDVKM come from the germline V gene. CDR3 length equals 16 residues.

In nucleotides, the CDR3 is TGTGCCAGCAGTAAACAGGGATTCCCCTACAATGAGCAGTTCTTC. As protein: CASSKQGFPYNEQFF. The gene calls are TRBV2 and TRBJ2-1; the D gene is possibly TRBD1 (6 bases). The CDR3 consists of 15 residues. Germline CDR1 SNHLY, CDR2 FYNNEI. Between the trimmed V and J ends, which lost 5 bases and 2 bases, there was a span of 13 bases.

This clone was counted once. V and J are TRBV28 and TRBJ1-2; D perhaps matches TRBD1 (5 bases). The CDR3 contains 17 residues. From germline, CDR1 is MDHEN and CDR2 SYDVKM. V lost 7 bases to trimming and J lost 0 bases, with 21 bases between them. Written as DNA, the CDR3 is TGTGCCAGCATCCTCGGGAGGGCAGGGTACGCTAACTATGGCTACACCTTC. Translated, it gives CASILGRAGYANYGYTF.

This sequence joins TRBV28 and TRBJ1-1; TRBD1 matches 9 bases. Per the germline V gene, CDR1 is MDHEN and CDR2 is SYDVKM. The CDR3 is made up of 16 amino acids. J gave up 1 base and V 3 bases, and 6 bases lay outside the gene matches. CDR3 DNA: TGTGCCAGCAGTTTCCTAACGACAGGGGGGAACACTGAAGCTTTCTTT. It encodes CASSFLTTGGNTEAFF.

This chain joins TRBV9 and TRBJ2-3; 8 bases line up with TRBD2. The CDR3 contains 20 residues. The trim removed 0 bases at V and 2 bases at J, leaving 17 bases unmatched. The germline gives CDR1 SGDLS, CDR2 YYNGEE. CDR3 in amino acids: CASSVGPGGGLGHYTDTQYF. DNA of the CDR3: TGTGCCAGCAGCGTAGGTCCGGGGGGGGGCCTTGGCCATTACACAGATACGCAGTATTTT. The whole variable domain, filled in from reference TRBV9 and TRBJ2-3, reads DSGVTQTPKHLITATGQRVTLRCSPRSGDLSVYWYQQSLDQGLQFLIQYYNGEERAKGNILERFSAQQFPDLHSELNLSSLELGDSALYFCASSVGPGGGLGHYTDTQYFGPGTRLTVL.

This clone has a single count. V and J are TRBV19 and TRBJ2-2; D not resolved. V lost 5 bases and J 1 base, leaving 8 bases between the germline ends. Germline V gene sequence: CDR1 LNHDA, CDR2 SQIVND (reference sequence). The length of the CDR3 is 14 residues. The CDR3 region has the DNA TGTGCCAGTAGTGAGCTTTTGAACACCGGGGAGCTGTTTTTT. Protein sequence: CASSELLNTGELFF.

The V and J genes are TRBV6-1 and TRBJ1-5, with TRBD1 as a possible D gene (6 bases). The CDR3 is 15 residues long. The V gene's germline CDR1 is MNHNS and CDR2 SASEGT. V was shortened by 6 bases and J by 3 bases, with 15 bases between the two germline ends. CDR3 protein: CASRQRQENNQPQHF. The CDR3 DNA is TGTGCCAGCAGACAGAGACAGGAGAACAATCAGCCCCAGCATTTT.

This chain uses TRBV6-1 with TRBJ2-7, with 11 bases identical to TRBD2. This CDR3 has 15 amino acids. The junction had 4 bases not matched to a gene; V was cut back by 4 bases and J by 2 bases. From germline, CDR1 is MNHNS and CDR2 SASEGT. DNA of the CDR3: TGTGCCAGCAGTGCCGGGACTAGCGGCCCCTACGAGCAGTACTTC. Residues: CASSAGTSGPYEQYF.

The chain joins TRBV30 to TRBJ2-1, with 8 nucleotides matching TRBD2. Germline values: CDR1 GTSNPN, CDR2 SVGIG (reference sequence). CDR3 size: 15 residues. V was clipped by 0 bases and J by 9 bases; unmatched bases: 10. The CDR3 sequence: CAWSVPGRAIREQFF. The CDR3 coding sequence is TGTGCCTGGAGTGTACCCGGGAGGGCCATCCGTGAGCAGTTCTTC.

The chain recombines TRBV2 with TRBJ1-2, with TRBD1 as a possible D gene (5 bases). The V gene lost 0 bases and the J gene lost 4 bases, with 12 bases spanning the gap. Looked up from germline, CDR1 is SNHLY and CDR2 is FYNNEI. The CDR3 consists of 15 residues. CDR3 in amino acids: CASSEAPGLGYGYTF. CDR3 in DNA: TGTGCCAGCAGTGAAGCGCCAGGGTTGGGCTATGGCTACACCTTC.

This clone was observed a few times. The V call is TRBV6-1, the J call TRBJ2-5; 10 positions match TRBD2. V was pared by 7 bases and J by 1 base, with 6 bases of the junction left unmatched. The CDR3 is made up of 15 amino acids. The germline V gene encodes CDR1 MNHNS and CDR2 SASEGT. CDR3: CASTITSGAQETQYF. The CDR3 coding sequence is TGTGCCAGCACTATTACTAGCGGGGCCCAAGAGACCCAGTACTTC.